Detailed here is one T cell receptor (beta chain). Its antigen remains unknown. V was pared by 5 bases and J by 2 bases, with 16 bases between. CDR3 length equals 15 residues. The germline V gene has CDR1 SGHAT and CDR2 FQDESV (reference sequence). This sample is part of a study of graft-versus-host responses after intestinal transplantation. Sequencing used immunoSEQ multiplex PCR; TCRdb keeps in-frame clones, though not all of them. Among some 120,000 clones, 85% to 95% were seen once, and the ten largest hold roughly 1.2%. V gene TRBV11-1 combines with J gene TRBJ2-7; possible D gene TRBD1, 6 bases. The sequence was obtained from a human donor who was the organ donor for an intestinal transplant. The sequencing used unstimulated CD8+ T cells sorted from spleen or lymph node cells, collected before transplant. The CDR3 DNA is TGTGCCAGCAGCCGAAGTACCCAGGGGACCTACGAGCAGTACTTC. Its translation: CASSRSTQGTYEQYF.